This T cell receptor (beta chain) is drawn from a study of T cell responses to AZD1222 COVID-19 vaccine. Second doses at about 4 or about 12 weeks were pooled. On this clone itself: The antigen remains undetermined.

This CDR3 is 15 amino acids long. V gave up 0 bases and J gave up 0 bases, with 9 bases separating them. In germline, CDR1 is GTSNPN, CDR2 SVGIG (reference sequence). Measured with immunoSEQ multiplex PCR; TCRdb has only the in-frame clones, and not every one. The table shows about 150,000 clones, with around 86% occurring only once. Study-level findings and limits: Unmutated variant regions reportedly attract nearly half of all spike-specific TCRs.

The chain recombines TRBV30 with TRBJ1-3, with D uncertain. The clonotype originates from an adult who received the AZD1222 COVID-19 vaccine. Sequencing was performed on peripheral blood, taken 28 days after the second AZD1222 dose. The CDR3 DNA reads as TGTGCCTGGAGTGTGGGATTCAGCTCTGGAAACACCATATATTTT. Translated: CAWSVGFSSGNTIYF.